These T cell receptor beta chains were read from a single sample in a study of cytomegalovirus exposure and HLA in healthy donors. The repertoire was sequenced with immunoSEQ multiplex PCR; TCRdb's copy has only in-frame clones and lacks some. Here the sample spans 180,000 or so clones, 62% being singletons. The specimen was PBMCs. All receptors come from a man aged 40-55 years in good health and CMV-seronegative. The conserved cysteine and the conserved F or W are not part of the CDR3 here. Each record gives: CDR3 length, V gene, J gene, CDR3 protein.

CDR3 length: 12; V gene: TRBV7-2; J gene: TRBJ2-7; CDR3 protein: ASSSQRGRLGQY
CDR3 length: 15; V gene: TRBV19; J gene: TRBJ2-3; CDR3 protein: ASSSPVTSYKTDTQY
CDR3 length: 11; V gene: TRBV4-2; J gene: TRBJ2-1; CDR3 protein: ASRRLADNEQF
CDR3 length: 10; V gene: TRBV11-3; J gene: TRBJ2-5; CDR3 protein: ASSLAGREQY
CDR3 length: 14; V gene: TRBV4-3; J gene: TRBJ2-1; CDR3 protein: ASSQGRSVAGNEQF
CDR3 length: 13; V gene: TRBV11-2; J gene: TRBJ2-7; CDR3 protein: ASSFFLVSSYEQY
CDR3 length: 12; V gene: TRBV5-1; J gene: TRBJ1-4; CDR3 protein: ASSLDTNNEKLF
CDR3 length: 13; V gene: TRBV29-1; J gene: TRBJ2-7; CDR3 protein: SVAGNLAGPYEQY
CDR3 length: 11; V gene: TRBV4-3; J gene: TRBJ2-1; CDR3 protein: ASSPPGEDEQF
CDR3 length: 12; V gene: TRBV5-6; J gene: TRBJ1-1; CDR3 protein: ASSLVFRNTEAF
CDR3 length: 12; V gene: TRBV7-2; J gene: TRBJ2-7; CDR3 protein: ASSPITSGYEQY
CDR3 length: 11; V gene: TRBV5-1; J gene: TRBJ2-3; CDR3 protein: ASSRIEADTQY
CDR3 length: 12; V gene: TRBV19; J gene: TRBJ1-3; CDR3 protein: ASRDLGSGNTIY
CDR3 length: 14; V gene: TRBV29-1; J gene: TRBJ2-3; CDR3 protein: SVDDSPSGRTDTQY
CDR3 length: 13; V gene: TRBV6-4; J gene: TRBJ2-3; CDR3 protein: ASSDSRGGADTQY
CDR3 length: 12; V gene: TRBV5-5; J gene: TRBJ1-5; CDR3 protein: ASSWTGSNQPQH
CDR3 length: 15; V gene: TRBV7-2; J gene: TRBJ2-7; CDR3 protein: ASSLVGRDRGGYEQY
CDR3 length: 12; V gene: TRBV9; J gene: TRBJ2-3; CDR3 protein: ASSVASRTDTQY
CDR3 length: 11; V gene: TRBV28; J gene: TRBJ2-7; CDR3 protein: ASTSQGLYEQY
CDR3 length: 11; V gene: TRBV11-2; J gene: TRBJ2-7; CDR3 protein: ASSEGQLYEQY
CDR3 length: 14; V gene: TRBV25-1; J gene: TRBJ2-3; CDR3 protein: ASSLRGLAGTDTQY
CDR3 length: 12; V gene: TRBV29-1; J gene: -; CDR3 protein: SVEDHGGAGEQY
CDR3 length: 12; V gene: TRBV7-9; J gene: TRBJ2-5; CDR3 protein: ASSSDRVGETQY
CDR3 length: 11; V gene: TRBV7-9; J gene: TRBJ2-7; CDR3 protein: ASSWGVAYEQY
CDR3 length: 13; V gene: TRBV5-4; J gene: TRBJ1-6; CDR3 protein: ASSLQGYYNSPLH
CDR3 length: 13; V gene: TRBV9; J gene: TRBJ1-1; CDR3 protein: ASSVATQEGTEAF
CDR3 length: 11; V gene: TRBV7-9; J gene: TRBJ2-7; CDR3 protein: ASSSGTSAEQY
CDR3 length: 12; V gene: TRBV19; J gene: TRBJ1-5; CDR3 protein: ASSPGGSNQPQH
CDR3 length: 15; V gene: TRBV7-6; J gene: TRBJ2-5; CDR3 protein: ASSPQGYGQGIETQY
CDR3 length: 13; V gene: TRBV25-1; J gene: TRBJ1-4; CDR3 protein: ASSEPGATNEKLF
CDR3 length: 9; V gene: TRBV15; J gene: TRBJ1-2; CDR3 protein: ATSRDMVTD
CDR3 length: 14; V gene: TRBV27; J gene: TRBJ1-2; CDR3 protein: ASSPPRDRANYGYT
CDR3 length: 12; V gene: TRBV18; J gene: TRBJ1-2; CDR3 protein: ASSPPGGLSGYT
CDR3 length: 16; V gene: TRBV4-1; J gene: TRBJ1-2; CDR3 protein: ASSHLISRTGEDYGYT
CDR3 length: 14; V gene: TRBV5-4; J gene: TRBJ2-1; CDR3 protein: ASSLGRTGAYNEQF
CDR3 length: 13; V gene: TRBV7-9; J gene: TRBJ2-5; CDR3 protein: ASSFSGSIMETQY
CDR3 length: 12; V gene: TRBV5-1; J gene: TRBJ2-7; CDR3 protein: ASSSRTVSYEQY
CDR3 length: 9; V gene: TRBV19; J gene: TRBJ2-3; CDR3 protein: ASRLADTQY
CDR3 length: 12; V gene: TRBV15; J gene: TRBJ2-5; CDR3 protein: ATSRGRTTGEQY
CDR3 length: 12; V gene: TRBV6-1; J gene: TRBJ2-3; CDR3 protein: ASSLLAGGDTQY
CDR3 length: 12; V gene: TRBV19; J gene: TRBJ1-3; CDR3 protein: ASFMSGSGNTIY
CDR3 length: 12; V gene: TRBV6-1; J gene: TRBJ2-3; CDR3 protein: ASSPGVAPDTQY
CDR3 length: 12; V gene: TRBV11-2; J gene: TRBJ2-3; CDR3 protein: ASSLVQRGDTQY
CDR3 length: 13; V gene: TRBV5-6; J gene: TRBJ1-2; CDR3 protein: ASSPLGTINYGYT
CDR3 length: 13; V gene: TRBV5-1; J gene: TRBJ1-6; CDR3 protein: ASSLQGQGGSPLH
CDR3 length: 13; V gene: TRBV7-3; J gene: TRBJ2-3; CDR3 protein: ASSSTSGRADTQY